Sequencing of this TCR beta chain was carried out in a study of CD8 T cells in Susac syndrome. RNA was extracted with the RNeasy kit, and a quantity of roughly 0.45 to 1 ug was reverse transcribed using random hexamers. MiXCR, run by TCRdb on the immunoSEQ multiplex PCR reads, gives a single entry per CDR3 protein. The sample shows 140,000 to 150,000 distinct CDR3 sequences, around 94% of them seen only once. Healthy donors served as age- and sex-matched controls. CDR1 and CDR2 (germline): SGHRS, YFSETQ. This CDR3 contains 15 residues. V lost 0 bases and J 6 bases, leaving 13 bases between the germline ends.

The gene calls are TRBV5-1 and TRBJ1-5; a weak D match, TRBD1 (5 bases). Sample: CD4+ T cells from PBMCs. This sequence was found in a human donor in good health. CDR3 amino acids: CASSLAGGATQPQHF. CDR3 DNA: TGCGCCAGCAGCTTGGCTGGTGGGGCTACTCAGCCCCAGCATTTT.